This T cell receptor (beta chain) was recorded in a study of patients and donors after allogeneic stem cell transplantation. TCRdb reanalysed the RT-PCR reads using MiXCR and keeps one entry per CDR3 protein. The repertoire holds approximately 160,000 distinct CDR3 sequences, with approximately 25% as singletons. CDR3 size: 16 residues. In germline, CDR1 is LGHNA, CDR2 YSLEER. V was pared by 0 bases and J by 1 base, with 13 bases between. The gene calls are TRBV4-3 and TRBJ2-7; tentative D call: TRBD1 (5 bases). The TCR comes from a human donor who was either an allogeneic HSCT recipient or a stem cell or donor lymphocyte infusion donor (not recorded which). It is not recorded whose cells these are; they may come from a transplant donor. Sequencing was done on a sample of blood, either unsorted or a sorted T cell fraction (not recorded which). CDR3 loop: CASSQDNPRESYEQYF. CDR3 bases: TGCGCCAGCAGCCAAGATAATCCCAGGGAATCCTACGAGCAGTACTTC.